This TCR beta chain was identified in a study of post-analysis software for immune sequencing data. Study-wide points: There were five TRBV segments more frequent in patients than controls, and TRBV5-6, TRBV5-1 and TRBV20-1 were among them.

The CDR3 extends over 19 amino acids. The V gene's germline CDR1 is ENHRY and CDR2 SYGVKD. The ends were cut back, 8 bases at V and 4 bases at J, with 30 bases in the middle. Unique molecular identifiers tagged the TCR beta cDNA libraries. TCRdb called the PCR reads again in MiXCR, with one record for every CDR3 protein. The sample records about 540,000 distinct CDR3 sequences, around 36% being singletons. This clonotype was recorded once. The antigen is unknown. The TCR was taken from a girl younger than 18 with multiple sclerosis. The sequenced sample consisted of blood. The chain links TRBV10-3 to TRBJ2-1, with D maybe TRBD2 (7 bases). The CDR3 spells CAIGAPRGGGQLLYNEQFF. The CDR3 DNA sequence: TGTGCCATCGGGGCACCTCGGGGCGGGGGCCAACTTTTATACAATGAGCAGTTCTTC.